These 3 T cell receptor beta chains came from one sample sequenced in a study of type 1 and type 2 diabetes patients (dated by TCRdb to 2015 to 2016). The reads were generated on an Illumina MiSeq. Genomic DNA from sorted T cell subsets was used as template for TCRbeta CDR3 amplification. The TCRbeta CDR3 region was amplified by multiplex PCR using 30 forward and 13 reverse primers. The public reads were reprocessed in TCRdb via fastp at Q25 and MiXCR, keeping in-frame beta chains. Rows matching on CDR3 protein sequence are summarized as one entry with the most common DNA and genes. This sample comprises some 250,000 distinct CDR3 sequences, roughly 50% of them detected only once. Of the sample, roughly an eighth is held by the ten largest clones. The specimen was peripheral blood mononuclear cells (PBMCs). Receptor source: a man younger than 30 with type 2 diabetes.

This clonotype occurred many times. The chain combines TRBV5-1 with TRBJ2-5; 9 nucleotides line up with TRBD1. The V and J ends lost 0 bases and 6 bases, in that order; junction bases with no gene match: 3. Germline V gene data show CDR1 as SGHRS and CDR2 as YFSETQ. The CDR3 length is 14 residues. CDR3 nucleotides: TGCGCCAGCAGCTTGGAGACAGGGGGAAAGACCCAGTACTTC. Residues: CASSLETGGKTQYF. Full variable domain (rest looked up from reference TRBV5-1 and TRBJ2-5): KAGVTQTPRYLIKTRGQQVTLSCSPISGHRSVSWYQQTPGQGLQFLFEYFSETQRNKGNFPGRFSGRQFSNSRSEMNVSTLELGDSALYLCASSLETGGKTQYFGPGTRLLVL.

This rearrangement joins TRBV30 to TRBJ1-2, with D possibly TRBD1 on 5 matching bases. The CDR3 spans 12 residues. The germline V and J ends were trimmed by 2 bases and 4 bases, with 8 bases remaining between them. Looked up from germline, CDR1 is GTSNPN and CDR2 is SVGIG (reference sequence). CDR3 loop: CAWSKGSYGYTF. CDR3 coding DNA: TGTGCCTGGAGTAAGGGGAGCTATGGCTACACCTTC.

As regards this clonotype: Possible read error: a much larger clone is one base away. The V call is TRBV7-9, the J call TRBJ1-1; D gene unclear. The CDR3 has 12 amino acids. Trimming removed 5 bases from V and 1 base from J, with 5 bases in between. CDR1 is SEHNR and CDR2 is FQNEAQ in the germline V gene (reference sequence). Here the CDR3 DNA reads TGTGCCAGCAGCATCCAGAACACTGAAGCTTTCTTT. This codes for CASSIQNTEAFF.